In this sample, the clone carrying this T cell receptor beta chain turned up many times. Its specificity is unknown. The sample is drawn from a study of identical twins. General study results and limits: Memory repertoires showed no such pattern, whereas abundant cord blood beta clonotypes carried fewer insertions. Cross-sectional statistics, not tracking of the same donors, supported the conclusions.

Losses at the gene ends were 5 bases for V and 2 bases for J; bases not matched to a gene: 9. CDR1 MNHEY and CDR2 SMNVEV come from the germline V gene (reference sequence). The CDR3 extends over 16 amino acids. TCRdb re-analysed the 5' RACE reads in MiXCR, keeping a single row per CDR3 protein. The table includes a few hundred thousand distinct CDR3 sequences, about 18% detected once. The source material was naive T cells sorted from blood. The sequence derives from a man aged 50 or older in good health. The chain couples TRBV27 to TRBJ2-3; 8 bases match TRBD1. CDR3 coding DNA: TGTGCCAGCAGTCCCACGGGACAGGCGTTCACAGATACGCAGTATTTT. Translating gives CASSPTGQAFTDTQYF.